Following are 16 T cell receptor beta chains from one sample sequenced in a study of immune cell composition in non-small cell lung cancer. Normal lung was taken at the farthest possible site, at least 3 cm from tumour. Profiling relied on immunoSEQ multiplex PCR, and the TCRdb table lists in-frame clones only, not all of them. The repertoire has around 6,500 clones, roughly two thirds of them found once; the top ten carry over 8.5%. The sequenced sample consisted of non-adjacent lung tissue. The source of these receptors is a human donor with non-small cell lung cancer.

The rearrangement joins TRBV27 to TRBJ1-4; 7 bases are shared with TRBD1. The V and J ends lost 4 bases and 4 bases, in that order; junction bases with no gene match: 3. Per germline, CDR1 MNHEY and CDR2 SMNVEV (reference sequence). CDR3 length: 14 amino acids. The CDR3 sequence is CASSSGQSNEKLFF. The CDR3 nucleotides read TGTGCCAGCAGTTCGGGACAGAGTAATGAAAAACTGTTTTTT. Variable domain in full (rest from reference TRBV27 and TRBJ1-4): EAQVTQNPRYLITVTGKKLTVTCSQNMNHEYMSWYRQDPGLGLRQIYYSMNVEVTDKGDVPEGYKVSRKEKRNFPLILESPSPNQTSLYFCASSSGQSNEKLFFGSGTQLSVL.

In this sample, this clone turned up a few times. The chain couples TRBV18 to TRBJ1-3; 7 bases fit TRBD1. The CDR3 length is 16 residues. CDR1 and CDR2 (germline): KGHSH, LQKENI. J gave up 0 bases and V 3 bases, and 5 bases lay outside the gene matches. In nucleotides, the CDR3 is TGTGCCAGCTCACCTGGACAGGCCTACTCTGGAAACACCATATATTTT. It codes for CASSPGQAYSGNTIYF. The variable domain in full, with the rest retrieved from reference TRBV18 and TRBJ1-3, is NAGVMQNPRHLVRRRGQEARLRCSPMKGHSHVYWYRQLPEEGLKFMVYLQKENIIDESGMPKERFSAEFPKEGPSILRIQQVVRGDSAAYFCASSPGQAYSGNTIYFGEGSWLTVV.

This rearrangement joins TRBV7-9 to TRBJ2-2; the D is unclear. The CDR3 is made up of 15 amino acids. The V end lost 7 bases, the J end lost 1 base, and 13 bases lay between the germline ends. Per germline, CDR1 SEHNR and CDR2 FQNEAQ (reference sequence). CDR3 sequence: CASTYGPGNTGELFF. CDR3 sequence (DNA): TGTGCCAGCACCTACGGCCCAGGGAACACCGGGGAGCTGTTTTTT.

The rearrangement uses TRBV28 and TRBJ2-4, with 7 bases fitting TRBD2. Germline-derived CDR1 and CDR2 are MDHEN and SYDVKM. This CDR3 spans 18 amino acids. V trimming: 5 bases; J trimming: 0 bases; junction bases outside the gene matches: 13. The CDR3: CASSPLATRAGAKNIQYF. The CDR3 coding sequence is TGTGCCAGCAGTCCACTAGCGACACGTGCTGGAGCCAAAAACATTCAGTACTTC.

A single count supports this clone. The chain couples TRBV5-1 to TRBJ1-1, with D unclear. The V end was cut by 0 bases, the J end by 2 bases, with 5 bases between. The CDR3 runs to 13 residues. Germline CDR1 and CDR2: SGHRS and YFSETQ. The chain's CDR3 is CASSLVINTEAFF. CDR3 sequence (DNA): TGCGCCAGCAGCTTGGTTATTAACACTGAAGCTTTCTTT.

The chain carries TRBV2 and TRBJ2-3; 10 nucleotides agree with TRBD2. The germline CDR1 and CDR2 sequences are SNHLY and FYNNEI. The trim removed 9 bases at V and 5 bases at J, leaving 11 bases unmatched. The CDR3 has 15 residues. The CDR3 reads CARTLSGGRGDTQYF. The CDR3, as DNA: TGTGCCAGGACCCTTAGCGGGGGGCGGGGAGATACGCAGTATTTT.

The CDR3 region has the DNA TGTGCCAGCAGCCCCGTGGACAGGGGGCTATACGAGCAGTACTTC. Its protein is CASSPVDRGLYEQYF. The V call is TRBV11-2, the J call TRBJ2-5, with 11 bases fitting TRBD1. Near its end, the DNA agrees better with TRBJ2-7, so the J call may be wrong. The CDR3 runs 15 residues. Germline values: CDR1 SGHAT, CDR2 FQNNGV.

This clone was observed a few times. The genes are TRBV7-9 and TRBJ2-7; D possibly corresponds to TRBD1 (6 bases). There are 16 residues in the CDR3. With 4 bases removed from V and 6 bases from J, the gap between germline ends came to 22 bases. CDR1 is SEHNR, CDR2 FQNEAQ, per germline (reference sequence). CDR3 sequence (DNA): TGTGCCAGCAGCTCCCCACCAGGGGCACTCGGCTCCGAGCAGTACTTC. Its protein is CASSSPPGALGSEQYF.

This clone has more than one count but fewer than ten. This rearrangement joins TRBV28 to TRBJ1-6; D gene uncertain. The CDR3 extends over 15 amino acids. Between the trimmed V and J ends, which lost 5 bases and 5 bases, there was a span of 13 bases. The germline gives CDR1 MDHEN, CDR2 SYDVKM. The CDR3: CASSTGPGNNSPLHF. CDR3 nucleotide sequence: TGTGCCAGCAGTACGGGTCCCGGCAATAATTCACCCCTCCACTTT.

The V gene is TRBV6-1, the J gene TRBJ1-5; 7 bases fit TRBD1. This CDR3 comprises 15 residues. CDR1 is MNHNS and CDR2 is SASEGT in the germline V gene. The trim removed 1 base at V and 5 bases at J, leaving 5 bases unmatched. The CDR3 loop is CASSEVTGPDQPQHF. CDR3 bases: TGTGCCAGCAGTGAAGTGACAGGGCCGGATCAGCCCCAGCATTTT.

The CDR3 sequence: CASSPYQETQYF. In DNA form, the CDR3 reads TGTGCCAGCAGCCCGTACCAAGAGACCCAGTACTTC. The V gene is TRBV7-2, the J gene TRBJ2-5; D ambiguous. V was shortened by 5 bases and J by 0 bases, with 4 bases between the two germline ends. The germline V gene encodes CDR1 SGHTA and CDR2 FQGNSA. There are 12 residues in the CDR3.

The chain links TRBV7-2 to TRBJ2-5; TRBD2 matches at 8 bases. V lost 5 bases and J lost 10; bases outside the gene matches: 18. CDR1 is SGHTA, CDR2 FQGNSA, per germline. This CDR3 region has 16 residues. Written as DNA, the CDR3 is TGTGCCAGCAGCCCTCCCCGGTGGGGGCCCGGGGGGGGCCAGTACTTC. Translation: CASSPPRWGPGGGQYF.

The chain couples TRBV27 to TRBJ2-1; 12 positions agree with TRBD2. V lost 11 bases and J lost 6; bases outside the gene matches: 5. This CDR3 contains 13 residues. Per the germline V gene, CDR1 is MNHEY and CDR2 is SMNVEV (reference sequence). The CDR3 is CAARLAGANEQFF. The CDR3, as DNA: TGTGCCGCCAGACTAGCGGGGGCCAATGAGCAGTTCTTC.

This CDR3 is CAIDAPPGQGPDGIQYF. The DNA of the CDR3 is TGTGCCATCGACGCTCCCCCGGGACAGGGACCAGATGGCATTCAGTACTTC. The chain recombines TRBV27 with TRBJ2-4; the match to TRBD1 covers 9 bases. Losses at the gene ends were 10 bases for V and 9 bases for J; bases not matched to a gene: 22. The CDR3 loop spans 17 amino acids. Germline lookup yields CDR1 MNHEY and CDR2 SMNVEV (reference sequence).

This clone was observed a few times. J is TRBJ2-3 and V is TRBV6-4, with 10 bases identical to TRBD1. Germline values: CDR1 MRHNA, CDR2 SNTAGT. The CDR3 sequence is 15 residues long. Losses at the gene ends were 6 bases for V and 4 bases for J; bases not matched to a gene: 7. The CDR3 DNA reads as TGTGCCAGCAGCGAGACGGGACAGGGGCCAGATACGCAGTATTTT. It specifies CASSETGQGPDTQYF.

The genes are TRBV4-3 and TRBJ2-4; 8 bases match TRBD1. Germline V gene lookup returns CDR1 LGHNA and CDR2 YSLEER. Germline trimming cut 2 bases from V and 2 bases from J; bases unmatched to any gene: 2. The CDR3 totals 15 residues. The CDR3 here is CASSQNRGTKNIQYF. The CDR3 nucleotides read TGCGCCAGCAGCCAAAACAGGGGGACCAAAAACATTCAGTACTTC.